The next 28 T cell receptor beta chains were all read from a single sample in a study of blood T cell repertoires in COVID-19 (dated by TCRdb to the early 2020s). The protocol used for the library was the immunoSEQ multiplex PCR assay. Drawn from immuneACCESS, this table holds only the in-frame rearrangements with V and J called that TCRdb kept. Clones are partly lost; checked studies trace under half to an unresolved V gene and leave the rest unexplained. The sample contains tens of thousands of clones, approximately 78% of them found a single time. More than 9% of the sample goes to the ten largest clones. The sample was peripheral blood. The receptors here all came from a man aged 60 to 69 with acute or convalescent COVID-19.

The CDR3 DNA is TGTGCCAGCAGCGTAGGGCTAGCGGCTAGCACAGATACGCAGTATTTT. Translating gives CASSVGLAASTDTQYF. V usage is TRBV9 and J usage is TRBJ2-3; 7 bases are shared with TRBD2. Losses at the gene ends were 0 bases for V and 0 bases for J; bases not matched to a gene: 4. Germline V gene lookup returns CDR1 SGDLS and CDR2 YYNGEE. The CDR3 consists of 16 residues.

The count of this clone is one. CDR3 DNA sequence: TGTGCCAGTAGTTTGACTAGCGGAAGCTCCTACGAGCAGTACTTC. Protein product: CASSLTSGSSYEQYF. V is TRBV19 and J is TRBJ2-7, with TRBD2 matching 9 bases. Germline V lookup: CDR1 LNHDA, CDR2 SQIVND (reference sequence). V gave up 5 bases and J gave up 0 bases; unmatched junction bases: 5. The CDR3 loop spans 15 amino acids.

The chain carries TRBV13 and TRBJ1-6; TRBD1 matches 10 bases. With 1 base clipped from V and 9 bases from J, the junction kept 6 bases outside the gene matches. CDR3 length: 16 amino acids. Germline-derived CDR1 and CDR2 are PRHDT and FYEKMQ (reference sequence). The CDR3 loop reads CASSLAMDRGTSPLHF. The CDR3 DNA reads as TGTGCCAGCAGCTTAGCGATGGACAGGGGGACTTCACCCCTCCACTTT.

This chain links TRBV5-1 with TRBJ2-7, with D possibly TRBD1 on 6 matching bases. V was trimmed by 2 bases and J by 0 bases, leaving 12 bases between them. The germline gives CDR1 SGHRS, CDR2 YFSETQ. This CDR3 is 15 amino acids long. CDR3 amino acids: CASSLQGSGSYEQYF. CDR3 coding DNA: TGCGCCAGCAGCTTACAGGGATCTGGCTCCTACGAGCAGTACTTC.

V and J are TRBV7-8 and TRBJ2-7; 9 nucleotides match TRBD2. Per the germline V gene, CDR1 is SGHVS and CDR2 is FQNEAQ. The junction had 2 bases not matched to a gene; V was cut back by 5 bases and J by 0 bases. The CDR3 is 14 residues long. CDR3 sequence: CASSQRGDSYEQYF. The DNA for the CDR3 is TGTGCCAGCAGCCAGCGGGGGGACTCCTACGAGCAGTACTTC.

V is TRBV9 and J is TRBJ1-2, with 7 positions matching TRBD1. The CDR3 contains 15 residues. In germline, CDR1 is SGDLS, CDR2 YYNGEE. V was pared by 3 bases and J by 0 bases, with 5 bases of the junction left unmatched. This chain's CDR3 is CASSAGQATNYGYTF. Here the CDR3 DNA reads TGTGCCAGCAGCGCCGGACAGGCTACTAACTATGGCTACACCTTC.

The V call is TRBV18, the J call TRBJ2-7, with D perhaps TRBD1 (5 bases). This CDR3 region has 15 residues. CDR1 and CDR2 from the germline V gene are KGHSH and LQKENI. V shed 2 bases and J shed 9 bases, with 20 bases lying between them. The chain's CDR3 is CASSPMTDVAGVQYF. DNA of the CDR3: TGTGCCAGCTCACCAATGACAGATGTGGCAGGAGTGCAGTACTTC.

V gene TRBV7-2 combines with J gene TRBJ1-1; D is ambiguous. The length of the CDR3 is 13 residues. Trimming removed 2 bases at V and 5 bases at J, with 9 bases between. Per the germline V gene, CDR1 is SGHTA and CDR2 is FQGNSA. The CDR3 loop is CASSLMRETEAFF. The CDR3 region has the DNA TGTGCCAGCAGCTTAATGAGGGAAACTGAAGCTTTCTTT.

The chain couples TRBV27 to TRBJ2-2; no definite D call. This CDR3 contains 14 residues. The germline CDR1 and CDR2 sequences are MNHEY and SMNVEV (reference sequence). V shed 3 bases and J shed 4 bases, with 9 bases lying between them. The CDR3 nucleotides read TGTGCCAGCAGTTTTTTGGGCGTCACCGGGGAGCTGTTTTTT. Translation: CASSFLGVTGELFF.

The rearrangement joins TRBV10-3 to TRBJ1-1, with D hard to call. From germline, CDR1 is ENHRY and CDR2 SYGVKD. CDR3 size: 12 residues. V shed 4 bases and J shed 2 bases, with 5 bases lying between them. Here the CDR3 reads CAISASNTEAFF. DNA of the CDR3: TGTGCCATCAGTGCCTCCAACACTGAAGCTTTCTTT.

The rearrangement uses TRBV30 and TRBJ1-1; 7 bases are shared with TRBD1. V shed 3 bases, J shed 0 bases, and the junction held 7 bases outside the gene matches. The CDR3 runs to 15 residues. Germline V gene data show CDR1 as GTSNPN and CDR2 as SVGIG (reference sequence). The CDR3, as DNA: TGTGCCTGGAGGCCCCCCGACAGGGTGAACACTGAAGCTTTCTTT. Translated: CAWRPPDRVNTEAFF.

This CDR3 reads CASSMGGNQYF. As DNA, the CDR3 is TGTGCCAGTAGTATGGGGGGTAACCAGTACTTC. The V and J genes are TRBV19 and TRBJ2-5; TRBD2 might be the D (6 bases). Germline V CDR1 and CDR2: LNHDA, SQIVND (reference sequence). V was pared by 3 bases and J by 10 bases, with 9 bases between. The CDR3 contains 11 residues.

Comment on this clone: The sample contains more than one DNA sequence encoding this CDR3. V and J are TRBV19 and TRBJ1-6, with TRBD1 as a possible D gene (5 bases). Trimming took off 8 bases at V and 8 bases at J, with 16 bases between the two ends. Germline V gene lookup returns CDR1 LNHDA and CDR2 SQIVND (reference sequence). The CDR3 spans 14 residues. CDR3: CASGNIGGDSPLHF. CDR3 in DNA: TGTGCCAGTGGTAACATTGGAGGGGATTCACCCCTCCACTTT.

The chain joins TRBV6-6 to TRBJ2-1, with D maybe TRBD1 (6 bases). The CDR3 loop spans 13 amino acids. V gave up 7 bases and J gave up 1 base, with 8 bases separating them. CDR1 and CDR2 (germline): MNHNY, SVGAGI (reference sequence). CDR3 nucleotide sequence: TGTGCCAGCATGAGGGGGTCCTACAATGAGCAGTTCTTC. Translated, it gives CASMRGSYNEQFF.

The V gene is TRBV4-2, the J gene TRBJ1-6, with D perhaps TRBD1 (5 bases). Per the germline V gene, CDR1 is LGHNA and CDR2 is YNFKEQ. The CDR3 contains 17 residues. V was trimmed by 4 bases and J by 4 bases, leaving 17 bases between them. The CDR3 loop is CASSRAQTTDYNSPLHF. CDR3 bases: TGTGCCAGCAGCCGAGCCCAGACGACAGATTATAATTCACCCCTCCACTTT.

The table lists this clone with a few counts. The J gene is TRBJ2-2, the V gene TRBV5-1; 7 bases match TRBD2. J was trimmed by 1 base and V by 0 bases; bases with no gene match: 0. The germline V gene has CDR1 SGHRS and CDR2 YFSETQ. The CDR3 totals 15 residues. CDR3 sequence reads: CASSLASGNTGELFF. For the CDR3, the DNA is TGCGCCAGCAGCTTGGCTAGCGGGAACACCGGGGAGCTGTTTTTT.

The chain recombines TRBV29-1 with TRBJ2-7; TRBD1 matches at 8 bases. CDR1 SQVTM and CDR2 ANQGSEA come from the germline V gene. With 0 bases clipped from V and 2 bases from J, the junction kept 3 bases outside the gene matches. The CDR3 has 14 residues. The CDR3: CSVEDVGQAYEQYF. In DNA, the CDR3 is TGCAGCGTTGAAGATGTGGGACAGGCCTACGAGCAGTACTTC.

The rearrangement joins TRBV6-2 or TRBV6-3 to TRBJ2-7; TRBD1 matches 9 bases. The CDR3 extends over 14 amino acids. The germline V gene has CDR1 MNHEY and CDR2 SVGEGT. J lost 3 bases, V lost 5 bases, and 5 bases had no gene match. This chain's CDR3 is CASSAGQGVYEQYF. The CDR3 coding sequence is TGTGCCAGCAGTGCGGGACAGGGAGTCTACGAGCAGTACTTC.

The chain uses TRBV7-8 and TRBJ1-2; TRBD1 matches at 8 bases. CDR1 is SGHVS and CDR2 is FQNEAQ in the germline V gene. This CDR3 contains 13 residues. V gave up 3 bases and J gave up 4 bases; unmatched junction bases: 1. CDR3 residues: CASSLDRAYGYTF. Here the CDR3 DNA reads TGTGCCAGCAGCTTGGACAGGGCCTATGGCTACACCTTC.

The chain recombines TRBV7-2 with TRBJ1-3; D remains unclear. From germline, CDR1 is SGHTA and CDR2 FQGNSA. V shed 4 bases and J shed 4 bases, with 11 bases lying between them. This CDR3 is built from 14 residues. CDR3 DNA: TGTGCCAGCAGCTCCCAACTTATAGGAAACACCATATATTTT. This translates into CASSSQLIGNTIYF.

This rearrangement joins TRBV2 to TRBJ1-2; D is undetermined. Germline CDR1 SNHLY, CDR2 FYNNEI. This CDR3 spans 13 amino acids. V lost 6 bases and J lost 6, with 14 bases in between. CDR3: CASRRPAKDGYTF. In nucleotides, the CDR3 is TGTGCCAGCAGGAGGCCCGCAAAGGATGGCTACACCTTC.

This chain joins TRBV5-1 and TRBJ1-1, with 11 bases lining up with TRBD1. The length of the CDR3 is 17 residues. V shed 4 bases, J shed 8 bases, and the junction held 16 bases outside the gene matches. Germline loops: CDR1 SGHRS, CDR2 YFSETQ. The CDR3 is CASSPQGQGAPTKEAFF. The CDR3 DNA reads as TGCGCCAGCAGCCCGCAAGGACAGGGGGCCCCAACGAAAGAAGCTTTCTTT.

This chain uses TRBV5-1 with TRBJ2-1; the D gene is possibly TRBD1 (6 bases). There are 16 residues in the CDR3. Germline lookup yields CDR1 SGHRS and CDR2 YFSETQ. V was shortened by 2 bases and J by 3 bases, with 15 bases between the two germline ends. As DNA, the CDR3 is TGCGCCAGCAGCTTTGGGGGCCAGGGTTTCTACAATGAGCAGTTCTTC. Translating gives CASSFGGQGFYNEQFF. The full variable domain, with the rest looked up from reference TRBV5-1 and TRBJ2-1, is KAGVTQTPRYLIKTRGQQVTLSCSPISGHRSVSWYQQTPGQGLQFLFEYFSETQRNKGNFPGRFSGRQFSNSRSEMNVSTLELGDSALYLCASSFGGQGFYNEQFFGPGTRLTVL.

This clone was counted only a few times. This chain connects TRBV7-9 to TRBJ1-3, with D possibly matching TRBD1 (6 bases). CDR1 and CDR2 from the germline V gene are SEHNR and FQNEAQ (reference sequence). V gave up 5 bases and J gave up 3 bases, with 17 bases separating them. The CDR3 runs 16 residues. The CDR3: CASSPHGGASGNTIYF. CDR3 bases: TGTGCCAGCAGCCCCCATGGGGGGGCGAGTGGAAACACCATATATTTT. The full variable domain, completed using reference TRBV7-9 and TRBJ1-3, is DTGVSQNPRHKITKRGQNVTFRCDPISEHNRLYWYRQTLGQGPEFLTYFQNEAQLEKSRLLSDRFSAERPKGSFSTLEIQRTEQGDSAMYLCASSPHGGASGNTIYFGEGSWLTVV.

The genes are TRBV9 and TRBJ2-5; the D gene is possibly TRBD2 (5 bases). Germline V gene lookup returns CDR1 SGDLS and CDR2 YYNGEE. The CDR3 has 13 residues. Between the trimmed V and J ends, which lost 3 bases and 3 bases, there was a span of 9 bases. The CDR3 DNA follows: TGTGCCAGCAGCGCGGGATATAAAGAGACCCAGTACTTC. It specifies CASSAGYKETQYF.

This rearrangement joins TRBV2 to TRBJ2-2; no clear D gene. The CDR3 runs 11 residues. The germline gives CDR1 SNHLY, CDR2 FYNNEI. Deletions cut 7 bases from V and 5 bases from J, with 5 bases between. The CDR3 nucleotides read TGTGCCAGCAAATATACCGGGGAGCTGTTTTTT. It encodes CASKYTGELFF.

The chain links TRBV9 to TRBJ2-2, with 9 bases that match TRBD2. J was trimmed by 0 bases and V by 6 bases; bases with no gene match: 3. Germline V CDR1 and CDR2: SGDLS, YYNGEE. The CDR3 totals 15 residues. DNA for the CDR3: TGTGCCAGCAAGAGCGGGGGGACGAACACCGGGGAGCTGTTTTTT. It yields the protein CASKSGGTNTGELFF.

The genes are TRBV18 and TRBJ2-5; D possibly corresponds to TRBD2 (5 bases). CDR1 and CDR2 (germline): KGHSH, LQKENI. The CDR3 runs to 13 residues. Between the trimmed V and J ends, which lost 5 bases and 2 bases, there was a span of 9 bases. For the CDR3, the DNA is TGTGCCAGCTCAACAGCGGAACAAGAGACCCAGTACTTC. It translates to CASSTAEQETQYF. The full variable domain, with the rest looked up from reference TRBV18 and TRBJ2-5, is NAGVMQNPRHLVRRRGQEARLRCSPMKGHSHVYWYRQLPEEGLKFMVYLQKENIIDESGMPKERFSAEFPKEGPSILRIQQVVRGDSAAYFCASSTAEQETQYFGPGTRLLVL.